These T cell receptor beta chains were read from a single sample in a study of shared clonotypes between healthy human individuals. TCRdb's copy holds only in-frame clones and misses some; the assay was immunoSEQ multiplex PCR. The table records around 1.9 million clones, around 93% of them present only once. The sequencing sample was made of naive CD8+ T cells from PBMCs. These receptors came from a man aged 18 to 29 in good health. Some clones in this sample may be carry-over from other donors' samples. The CDR3 runs from the conserved cysteine through the conserved F or W. The order of the fields is D gene, J gene, V gene, clone size, CDR3 protein, CDR3 DNA. The D gene is left open where the match is weak. Size values are once, few and many counts, or a class for expanded clones, and some rows have none.

>TRBD2|TRBJ2-1|TRBV4-3|NA
CASSQGTSVTTVEQFF
TGCGCCAGCAGCCAAGGGACTAGCGTTACTACTGTTGAGCAGTTCTTC
>NA|TRBJ1-5|TRBV9|NA
CASSAGTSNQPQHF
TGTGCCAGCAGCGCGGGGACTAGCAATCAGCCCCAGCATTTT
>NA|TRBJ1-4|TRBV13|NA
CASSQSSGRDPGKLFF
TGTGCCAGCAGCCAAAGTTCGGGCAGGGATCCGGGAAAACTGTTTTTT
>NA|TRBJ2-3|TRBV9|NA
CASSVRVGVDTQYF
TGTGCCAGCAGCGTACGGGTAGGGGTGGATACGCAGTATTTT
>TRBD1|TRBJ1-1|TRBV28|few
CASTQQSPQGANTEAFF
TGTGCCAGCACCCAACAAAGTCCCCAGGGGGCGAACACTGAAGCTTTCTTT
>NA|TRBJ2-7|TRBV19|NA
CASSIEAGASYEQYF
TGTGCCAGTAGTATAGAAGCAGGGGCATCCTACGAGCAGTACTTC
>NA|TRBJ2-3|TRBV27|NA
CASSLSPGWGTDTQYF
TGTGCCAGCAGTTTATCCCCAGGTTGGGGCACAGATACGCAGTATTTT
>NA|TRBJ2-1|TRBV7-9|NA
CASSLAGATYNEQFF
TGTGCCAGCAGCCTCGCAGGGGCCACCTACAATGAGCAGTTCTTC
>NA|TRBJ1-4|TRBV9|NA
CASSVEAGVSEKLFF
TGTGCCAGCAGCGTAGAGGCGGGGGTTTCTGAAAAACTGTTTTTT
>TRBD1|TRBJ2-2|TRBV19|NA
CASSTIPGQGTGELFF
TGTGCCAGTAGTACGATCCCGGGACAGGGCACCGGGGAGCTGTTTTTT
>TRBD1|TRBJ1-2|TRBV2|NA
CAIGQAVYGYTF
TGTGCCATAGGACAGGCAGTCTATGGCTACACCTTC
>NA|TRBJ1-2|TRBV28|once
CASSWVGGYTF
TGTGCCAGCAGTTGGGTCGGTGGCTACACCTTC
>TRBD2|TRBJ2-1|TRBV2|NA
CASSEAKTSGYNEQFF
TGTGCCAGCAGTGAAGCTAAGACTAGCGGATACAATGAGCAGTTCTTC
>NA|TRBJ1-4|TRBV13|once
CASYSSEEEKLFF
TGTGCCAGCTACAGTTCCGAGGAAGAAAAACTGTTTTTT
>NA|TRBJ1-5|TRBV5-6|NA
CASSLASRPPQHF
TGTGCCAGCAGCTTGGCGAGCAGACCGCCCCAGCATTTT
>NA|TRBJ1-5|TRBV27|NA
CASSLWEGNQPQHF
TGTGCCAGCAGTTTATGGGAGGGGAATCAGCCCCAGCATTTT
>NA|TRBJ1-3|TRBV29-1|NA
CSVVSTGNTIYF
TGCAGCGTTGTCAGCACTGGAAACACCATATATTTT
>NA|TRBJ2-7|TRBV9|NA
CASSPGDTYEQYF
TGTGCCAGCAGCCCAGGGGACACCTACGAGCAGTACTTC
>NA|TRBJ1-1|TRBV29-1|NA
CSVRRGTEAFF
TGCAGCGTGCGGAGGGGCACTGAAGCTTTCTTT
>NA|TRBJ2-7|TRBV5-4|NA
CASSLRDEQYF
TGTGCCAGCAGCTTGAGGGACGAGCAGTACTTC
>NA|TRBJ2-1|TRBV7-9|NA
CASENNEQFF
TGTGCCAGCGAAAACAATGAGCAGTTCTTC
>NA|TRBJ2-7|TRBV7-9|NA
CASSSGPSYEQYF
TGTGCCAGCAGCTCGGGACCCTCCTACGAGCAGTACTTC
>NA|TRBJ2-1|TRBV13|NA
CASSPDNEQFF
TGTGCCAGCAGCCCCGACAATGAGCAGTTCTTC
>NA|TRBJ1-2|TRBV7-9|NA
CASSSGVGYGYTF
TGTGCCAGCAGCTCCGGAGTAGGCTATGGCTACACCTTC
>NA|TRBJ1-1|TRBV7-8|NA
CASSSGRDTEAFF
TGTGCCAGCAGCTCCGGGCGTGACACTGAAGCTTTCTTT
>TRBD1|TRBJ1-2|TRBV5-6|NA
CASSLGTGPYGYTF
TGTGCCAGCAGCTTGGGGACAGGGCCCTATGGCTACACCTTC
>NA|TRBJ2-7|TRBV29-1|NA
CSVSGGPYEQYF
TGCAGCGTTTCTGGCGGCCCCTACGAGCAGTACTTC
>TRBD1|TRBJ2-7|TRBV6-5|NA
CASSYLGQGNNEQYF
TGTGCCAGCAGTTACCTGGGACAGGGGAACAACGAGCAGTACTTC
>NA|TRBJ1-2|TRBV27|NA
CASSLSQNYGYTF
TGTGCCAGCAGTTTGTCACAGAACTATGGCTACACCTTC
>NA|TRBJ2-6|TRBV6-1|NA
CASSERPTGANVLTF
TGTGCCAGCAGTGAACGGCCGACTGGGGCCAACGTCCTGACTTTC
>NA|TRBJ2-7|TRBV27|NA
CASSLGFGGTYEQYF
TGTGCCAGCAGTTTGGGGTTTGGCGGTACTTACGAGCAGTACTTC
>TRBD1|TRBJ1-1|TRBV5-5|NA
CASRLLGQMNTEAFF
TGTGCCAGCAGGTTATTGGGACAGATGAACACTGAAGCTTTCTTT
>NA|TRBJ1-5|TRBV27|NA
CASSPTRGGYQPQHF
TGTGCCAGCAGTCCCACAAGGGGGGGCTATCAGCCCCAGCATTTT
>NA|TRBJ2-7|TRBV6-1|once
CASSQGGESYEQYF
TGTGCCAGCAGCCAGGGGGGAGAGTCCTACGAGCAGTACTTC
>NA|TRBJ2-2|TRBV7-2|NA
CASSIFKNTGELFF
TGTGCCAGCAGCATCTTTAAAAACACCGGGGAGCTGTTTTTT
>TRBD1|TRBJ1-5|TRBV4-3|NA
CASSQDPGQGQPQHF
TGCGCCAGCAGCCAAGACCCCGGACAGGGCCAGCCCCAGCATTTT
>NA|TRBJ2-2|TRBV7-9|NA
CASSFSETGELFF
TGTGCCAGCAGCTTCTCTGAAACCGGGGAGCTGTTTTTT
>NA|TRBJ2-7|TRBV6-6|NA
CASRRQVPPYEQYF
TGTGCCAGCAGGAGACAGGTCCCCCCCTACGAGCAGTACTTC
>NA|TRBJ1-2|TRBV27|NA
CASSLTLNYGYTF
TGTGCCAGCAGTTTAACATTGAACTATGGCTACACCTTC
>NA|TRBJ1-5|TRBV6-1|once
CALGGWSGNQPQHF
TGTGCCTTGGGGGGCTGGTCGGGCAATCAGCCCCAGCATTTT
>NA|TRBJ2-3|TRBV14|NA
CASSPLGASTDTQYF
TGTGCCAGCAGCCCGCTGGGGGCGAGCACAGATACGCAGTATTTT
>NA|TRBJ1-3|TRBV29-1|NA
CSVAGDSSGNTIYF
TGCAGCGTTGCCGGGGACTCCTCTGGAAACACCATATATTTT
>NA|TRBJ2-7|TRBV4-1|NA
CASSQDSSIYEQYF
TGCGCCAGCAGCCAAGATTCGTCGATTTACGAGCAGTACTTC
>NA|TRBJ2-7|TRBV27|NA
CASSLGPRYEQYF
TGTGCCAGCAGTTTAGGTCCGCGCTACGAGCAGTACTTC
>NA|TRBJ2-7|TRBV7-2|NA
CASSLGRLEVSSYEQYF
TGTGCCAGCAGCTTAGGGCGGTTGGAGGTCAGCTCCTACGAGCAGTACTTC
>NA|TRBJ1-1|TRBV7-8|NA
CASSLAVRNTEAFF
TGTGCCAGCAGCTTAGCAGTTAGGAACACTGAAGCTTTCTTT
>NA|TRBJ1-1|TRBV28|NA
CASSFSLEAFF
TGTGCCAGCAGTTTTTCCCTTGAAGCTTTCTTT
>TRBD1|TRBJ1-1|TRBV27|NA
CASSMLIGGVDTEAFF
TGTGCCAGCAGCATGCTTATAGGGGGCGTAGACACTGAAGCTTTCTTT
>NA|TRBJ2-1|TRBV27|NA
CASSPLLGLRYNEQFF
TGTGCCAGCAGTCCCCTACTTGGATTGAGGTACAATGAGCAGTTCTTC
>TRBD2|TRBJ2-3|TRBV15|NA
CATSRYRLASTDTQYF
TGTGCCACCAGCAGATACCGACTAGCCAGCACAGATACGCAGTATTTT
>NA|TRBJ2-1|TRBV7-2|NA
CASSPVTRPSYNEQFF
TGTGCCAGCAGCCCTGTTACACGACCTTCCTACAATGAGCAGTTCTTC
>TRBD1|TRBJ2-7|TRBV5-3|NA
CARSWTGGRGEQYF
TGTGCCAGAAGCTGGACAGGGGGCAGGGGAGAGCAGTACTTC
>NA|TRBJ2-1|TRBV19|NA
CASSVGLYNEQFF
TGTGCCAGTAGTGTCGGACTTTACAATGAGCAGTTCTTC
>NA|TRBJ2-3|TRBV29-1|NA
CSLVGPFGTSTDTQYF
TGCAGCCTGGTGGGGCCCTTCGGGACAAGCACAGATACGCAGTATTTT
>NA|TRBJ2-2|TRBV4-3|NA
CASSQDRSNTGELFF
TGCGCCAGCAGCCAAGACAGGAGCAACACCGGGGAGCTGTTTTTT